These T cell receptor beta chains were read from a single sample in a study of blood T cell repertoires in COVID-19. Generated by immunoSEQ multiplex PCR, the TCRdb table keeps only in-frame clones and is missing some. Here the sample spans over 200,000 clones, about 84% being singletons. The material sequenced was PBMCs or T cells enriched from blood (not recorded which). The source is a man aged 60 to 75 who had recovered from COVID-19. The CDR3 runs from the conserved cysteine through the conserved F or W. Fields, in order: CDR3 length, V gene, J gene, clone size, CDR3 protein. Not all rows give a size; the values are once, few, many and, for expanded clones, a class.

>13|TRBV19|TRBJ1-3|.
CASLGTDGNTIYF
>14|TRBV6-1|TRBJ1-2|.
CASSEQGASSGYTF
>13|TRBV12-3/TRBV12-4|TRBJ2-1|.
CASSLGQNNEQFF
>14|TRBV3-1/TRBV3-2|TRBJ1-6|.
CASSHTGDNSPLHF
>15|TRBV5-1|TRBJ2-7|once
CASSFGGLSSYEQYF
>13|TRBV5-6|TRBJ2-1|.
CASSSLPGGEQFF
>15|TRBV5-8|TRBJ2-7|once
CASSYQGEVIGEQYF
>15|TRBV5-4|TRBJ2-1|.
CASSFNLAGNNEQFF
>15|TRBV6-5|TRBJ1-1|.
CASSYRVTMNTEAFF
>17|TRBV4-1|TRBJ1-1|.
CASSQDWTPTMNTEAFF
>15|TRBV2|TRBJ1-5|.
CASSWDSNSNQPQHF
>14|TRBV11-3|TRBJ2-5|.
CASSPRTGQETQYF
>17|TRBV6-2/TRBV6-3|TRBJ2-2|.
CASSTRPGTGNTGELFF
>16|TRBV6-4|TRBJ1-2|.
CASSPRIRLVYYGYTF
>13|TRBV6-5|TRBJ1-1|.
CASSLREGTEAFF
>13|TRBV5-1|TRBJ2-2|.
CASSSRVTGELFF
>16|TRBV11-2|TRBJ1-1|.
CASSLGTGVRGTEAFF
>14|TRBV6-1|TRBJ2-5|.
CASSEGGGSGTQYF
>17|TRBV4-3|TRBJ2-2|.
CASSQDGTSGGPGELFF
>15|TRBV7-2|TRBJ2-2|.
CASKNGQGNTGELFF
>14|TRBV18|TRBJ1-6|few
CASSPDQGKSPLHF
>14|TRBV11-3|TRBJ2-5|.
CASSLEGQAETQYF
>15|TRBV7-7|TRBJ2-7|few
CASSLAQDRGYEQYF
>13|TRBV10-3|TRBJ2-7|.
CAISVQGAYEQYF
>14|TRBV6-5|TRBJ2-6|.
CASAGVGGANVLTF
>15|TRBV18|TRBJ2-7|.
CASSPTTGNSYEQYF
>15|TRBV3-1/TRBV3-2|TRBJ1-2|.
CASSQIDRDNYGYTF
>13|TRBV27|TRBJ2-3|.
CASKAPGLIFQYF
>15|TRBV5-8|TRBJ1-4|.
CASSTGTVDNEKLFF
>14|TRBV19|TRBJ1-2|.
CASSPRGQPWGYTF
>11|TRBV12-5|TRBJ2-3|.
CASGSVDTQYF
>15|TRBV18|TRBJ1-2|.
CASSPSRDNNYGYTF
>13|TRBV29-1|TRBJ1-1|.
CSVTRQRDTEAFF
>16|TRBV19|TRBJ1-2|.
CASSIGRGDVVYGYTF
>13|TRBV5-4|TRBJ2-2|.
CASSLLGTGELFF
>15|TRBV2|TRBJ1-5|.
CASRDRSNSNQPQHF
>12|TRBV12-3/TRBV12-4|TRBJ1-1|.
CASRHRQGQAFF
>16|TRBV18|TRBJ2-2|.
CASSPPGQLDTGELFF
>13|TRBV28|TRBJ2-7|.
CASTGAASYEQYF
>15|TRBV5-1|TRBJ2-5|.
CASSFILGHQETQYF
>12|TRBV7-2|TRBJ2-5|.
CASSYNQETQYF
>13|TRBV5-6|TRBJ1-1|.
CASSLGGFAEAFF
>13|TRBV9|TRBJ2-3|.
CASSVVSADTQYF
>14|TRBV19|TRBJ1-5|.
CASRGQGGVQPQHF
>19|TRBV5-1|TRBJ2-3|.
CASSLRPNWGPGGTDTQYF